These 17 T cell receptor beta chains were all obtained from the same sample, sequenced in a study of blood T cell repertoires in COVID-19 (dated by TCRdb to 2018 to 2021). Library preparation was by the immunoSEQ multiplex PCR assay. TCRdb carries this immuneACCESS record with in-frame sequences only. Its versions omit some clonotypes, under half of them owing to an unresolved V gene in the studies checked, with the rest unexplained. The sample has 75,000 to 100,000 clones on record, roughly 85% of them singletons. Clones ranked in the top ten supply 5% to 5.5% of the sample. Sequenced material: peripheral blood. These TCRs come from a man in his fifties or sixties with acute or convalescent COVID-19.

A single count supports this clone. The rearrangement uses TRBV19 and TRBJ1-5; 9 nucleotides agree with TRBD1. The V gene's germline CDR1 is LNHDA and CDR2 SQIVND (reference sequence). The length of the CDR3 is 17 residues. J lost 1 base, V lost 10 bases, and 14 bases had no gene match. The CDR3 DNA sequence: TGTGCCACTCGATCGGGACAGGGCTTTCGGAGCAATCAGCCCCAGCATTTT. Protein: CATRSGQGFRSNQPQHF. Filled out from reference TRBV19 and TRBJ1-5, the complete variable domain reads DGGITQSPKYLFRKEGQNVTLSCEQNLNHDAMYWYRQDPGQGLRLIYYSQIVNDFQKGDIAEGYSVSREKKESFPLTVTSAQKNPTAFYLCATRSGQGFRSNQPQHFGDGTRLSIL.

The CDR3 here is CASSPDRGRNGGYTF. In DNA, the CDR3 is TGTGCCAGCAGCCCCGACAGGGGGCGGAATGGGGGCTACACCTTC. V and J are TRBV2 and TRBJ1-2; 10 bases are a match to TRBD1. V shed 6 bases and J 8 bases; nucleotides not matched to a gene: 12. CDR1 is SNHLY and CDR2 is FYNNEI in the germline V gene. The CDR3 has 15 amino acids.

The chain is built from TRBV9 and TRBJ2-1; possible D gene TRBD2, 5 bases. There are 15 residues in the CDR3. CDR1 is SGDLS and CDR2 is YYNGEE in the germline V gene. V was shortened by 4 bases and J by 6 bases, with 17 bases between the two germline ends. The CDR3: CASSPSIGAGNEQFF. CDR3 nucleotides: TGTGCCAGCAGCCCGTCGATCGGCGCGGGCAATGAGCAGTTCTTC.

V and J are TRBV6-2 or TRBV6-3 and TRBJ2-5; weak D call: TRBD2 (6 bases). Germline CDR1 MNHEY, CDR2 SVGEGT. V was trimmed by 6 bases and J by 5 bases, leaving 16 bases between them. This CDR3 contains 14 residues. CDR3 in DNA: TGTGCCAGCAGCCCCGGTGCGGGGTCGGAGACCCAGTACTTC. It yields the protein CASSPGAGSETQYF.

This rearrangement joins TRBV5-4 to TRBJ1-1; 8 bases are a match to TRBD1. The ends lost 4 bases at V and 3 bases at J; junction bases unmatched: 17. The V gene's germline CDR1 is SGHNT and CDR2 YYREEE (reference sequence). The CDR3 totals 18 residues. The CDR3 region has the DNA TGTGCCAGCAGCGAGGGGGGGGGCCCAGGACAGGGACACACTGAAGCTTTCTTT. Translated, it gives CASSEGGGPGQGHTEAFF.

This rearrangement joins TRBV19 to TRBJ1-3; no definite D call. The CDR3 has 14 amino acids. V was pared by 4 bases and J by 2 bases, with 9 bases between. In germline, CDR1 is LNHDA, CDR2 SQIVND (reference sequence). The CDR3 region is CASSRGSAGNTIYF. The DNA for the CDR3 is TGTGCCAGTAGTAGAGGGTCGGCTGGAAACACCATATATTTT.

This chain links TRBV19 with TRBJ2-7; D may be TRBD1 (5 bases). The germline V and J ends were trimmed by 1 base and 3 bases, with 10 bases remaining between them. The CDR3 covers 14 residues. Looked up from germline, CDR1 is LNHDA and CDR2 is SQIVND (reference sequence). For the CDR3, the DNA is TGTGCCAGTAGTATAGGCAGGGATAGCTACGAGCAGTACTTC. Translated, it gives CASSIGRDSYEQYF. Filled out from reference TRBV19 and TRBJ2-7, the complete variable domain reads DGGITQSPKYLFRKEGQNVTLSCEQNLNHDAMYWYRQDPGQGLRLIYYSQIVNDFQKGDIAEGYSVSREKKESFPLTVTSAQKNPTAFYLCASSIGRDSYEQYFGPGTRLTVT.

The CDR3 bases are TGCGCCAGCCCCAGCCCCTGGGACACCGAGAACACTGAAGCTTTCTTT. It translates to CASPSPWDTENTEAFF. The chain carries TRBV5-1 and TRBJ1-1; maybe TRBD1 (6 bases). Per germline, CDR1 SGHRS and CDR2 YFSETQ. This CDR3 has 16 residues. Trimming took 7 bases from V and 1 from J, leaving 20 bases between them.

The genes are TRBV15 and TRBJ1-5; D is ambiguous. This CDR3 has 14 residues. V lost 7 bases and J lost 1, with 11 bases in between. Germline-derived CDR1 and CDR2 are LNHNV and YYDKDF (reference sequence). This CDR3 reads CATTPGRSNQPQHF. The CDR3 nucleotides are TGTGCCACCACCCCGGGGAGGAGCAATCAGCCCCAGCATTTT.

The chain employs TRBV6-5 and TRBJ1-5; D is perhaps TRBD1 (6 bases). V dropped 3 bases and J dropped 8 bases, with 11 bases sitting between them. Per the germline V gene, CDR1 is MNHEY and CDR2 is SVGAGI. The CDR3 totals 13 residues. In DNA, the CDR3 is TGTGCCAGCAGTTATACAGGGAGGGAGCCCCAGCATTTT. Amino acid sequence: CASSYTGREPQHF.

The rearrangement links TRBV30 to TRBJ1-5; no firm D call. The CDR3 sequence is 15 residues long. Germline V gives CDR1 GTSNPN, CDR2 SVGIG (reference sequence). With 6 bases removed from V and 2 bases from J, the gap between germline ends came to 17 bases. The CDR3 sequence is CACQTKGAGNQPQHF. CDR3 DNA sequence: TGTGCCTGTCAAACCAAAGGAGCCGGCAATCAGCCCCAGCATTTT.

J is TRBJ2-3 and V is TRBV20-1, with TRBD2 matching over 8 bases. Germline V gene lookup returns CDR1 DFQATT and CDR2 SNEGSKA (reference sequence). This CDR3 region has 13 residues. J lost 7 bases, V lost 3 bases, and 6 bases had no gene match. The CDR3 DNA reads as TGCAGTGCTAGTCGGGGGGGGATGTATACGCAGTATTTT. Residues: CSASRGGMYTQYF.

A few counts support this clone. This chain joins TRBV5-1 and TRBJ1-5; no clear D gene. Trimming removed 4 bases at V and 1 base at J, with 12 bases between. Looked up from germline, CDR1 is SGHRS and CDR2 is YFSETQ. The CDR3 has 15 amino acids. In nucleotides, the CDR3 is TGCGCCAGCAGCCCGCTGGGCGCGAGCAATCAGCCCCAGCATTTT. As protein: CASSPLGASNQPQHF.

The chain has TRBV15 and TRBJ2-3; 9 bases map to TRBD2. CDR1 and CDR2 (germline): LNHNV, YYDKDF (reference sequence). The CDR3 has 18 amino acids. V gave up 0 bases and J gave up 4 bases; unmatched junction bases: 11. The CDR3 DNA sequence: TGTGCCACCAGCAGAGATAGGGGACTAGCAGCCCGAGCAGATACGCAGTATTTT. Translation gives CATSRDRGLAARADTQYF.

This rearrangement joins TRBV9 to TRBJ2-1; 13 nucleotides match TRBD2. The germline V gene encodes CDR1 SGDLS and CDR2 YYNGEE. The CDR3 consists of 17 residues. The J segment lost 9 bases and the V segment lost 0 bases, leaving 9 bases of the junction unmatched. The CDR3 here is CASSVEGGLAGAGEQFF. CDR3 bases: TGTGCCAGCAGCGTAGAAGGCGGACTAGCGGGGGCCGGTGAGCAGTTCTTC.

The gene calls are TRBV4-3 and TRBJ1-1; 7 nucleotides line up with TRBD1. This CDR3 has 15 amino acids. CDR1 is LGHNA and CDR2 is YSLEER in the germline V gene. Trimming removed 2 bases from V and 1 base from J; junction bases left unmatched: 4. This CDR3 reads CASSQTGTANTEAFF. CDR3 sequence (DNA): TGCGCCAGCAGCCAAACCGGGACAGCGAACACTGAAGCTTTCTTT.

This chain joins TRBV10-3 and TRBJ1-4; TRBD1 matches 8 bases. This CDR3 has 16 residues. After removal of 2 bases from V and 8 bases from J, the junction contained 10 bases not matched to a gene. CDR1 is ENHRY and CDR2 is SYGVKD in the germline V gene. This chain's CDR3 is CAISERWQGAEEKLFF. In DNA form, the CDR3 reads TGTGCCATCAGTGAGAGGTGGCAGGGGGCGGAGGAAAAACTGTTTTTT.